Only a few counts were recorded for the clone carrying this T cell receptor (beta chain). Its specificity is unknown. This sample was taken from a study of post-analysis software for immune sequencing data. General study results and limits: With TRBV5-6, TRBV5-1 and TRBV20-1 included, about five TRBV segments were more frequent in patients than in controls.

Unique molecular identifiers had been added to the TCR beta cDNA libraries. TCRdb reanalysed the PCR reads using MiXCR and keeps one entry per CDR3 protein. The sample includes about 560,000 distinct CDR3 sequences, about 40% of them seen just once. The CDR3 spans 11 residues. The germline gives CDR1 SGHAT, CDR2 FQNNGV. V was trimmed by 5 bases and J by 15 bases, leaving 14 bases between them. This clonotype was sampled from a girl aged 10-17 years with multiple sclerosis. The chain links TRBV11-2 to TRBJ2-1, with a possible D match to TRBD2 (5 bases). The specimen sequenced was blood. The CDR3 protein is CASSRGASGFF. The CDR3, as DNA: TGTGCCAGCAGCCGGGGTGCTTCGGGGTTCTTC.